Reported below is one T cell receptor (beta chain). The entry originates in a study of patients and donors after allogeneic stem cell transplantation. The CDR3 covers 14 residues. The V and J ends lost 6 bases and 0 bases respectively, with 11 bases between them. Germline CDR1 ENHRY, CDR2 SYGVKD. Via MiXCR, TCRdb re-called the RT-PCR reads, giving one row per CDR3 protein. Here the sample spans hundreds of thousands of distinct CDR3 sequences, approximately 16% being singletons. Source material: blood, either unsorted or a sorted T cell fraction (not recorded which). This TCR was recovered from a human donor who was either an allogeneic HSCT recipient or a stem cell or donor lymphocyte infusion donor (not recorded which). It is not recorded whose cells these are; they may come from a transplant donor. This chain links TRBV10-3 with TRBJ1-1, with a weak D call TRBD1 (6 bases). In DNA, the CDR3 is TGTGCCATCAGATTGACAGGCTTGAACACTGAAGCTTTCTTT. Its translation: CAIRLTGLNTEAFF.